Listed below are T cell receptor beta chains from one sample, sequenced in a study of blood T cell repertoires in COVID-19. Using immunoSEQ multiplex PCR, the repertoire was profiled, and TCRdb retains in-frame clones only, with some absent. The sample consists of 35,000 to 50,000 clones, approximately 80% of them appearing once. The material sequenced was peripheral blood. Source of these receptors: a woman aged 60 to 75 with acute or convalescent COVID-19. The CDR3 runs from the conserved cysteine through the conserved F or W. A D gene is named only where the DNA matches it firmly. The listing skips clone size in some rows; elsewhere it reads once, few, many or a size class.

TRBJ1-6 TRBD1 TRBV5-8 NA CASSLVRGLASPLHF TGTGCCAGCAGCTTAGTCAGGGGGCTCGCTTCACCCCTCCACTTT
TRBJ1-1 NA TRBV19 many CASNSQGESEAFF TGTGCCAGTAACTCACAGGGCGAGTCCGAAGCTTTCTTT
TRBJ1-4 TRBD1 TRBV30 few CAWAVGGGSEKLFF TGTGCCTGGGCGGTAGGAGGGGGCAGTGAAAAACTGTTTTTT
TRBJ2-1 NA TRBV5-1 NA CASRGSVGAPEQFF TGCGCCAGCAGAGGATCGGTGGGGGCCCCTGAGCAGTTCTTC
TRBJ1-6 TRBD1 TRBV6-1 NA CASSEDETGGYSPLHF TGTGCCAGCAGTGAAGATGAGACAGGGGGATACTCACCCCTCCACTTT
TRBJ1-2 NA TRBV7-9 NA CASSPTVNYGYTF TGTGCCAGCAGCCCGACAGTCAACTATGGCTACACCTTC
TRBJ2-7 NA TRBV4-2 NA CASSLGLSYEQYF TGTGCCAGCAGCCTCGGACTGAGCTACGAGCAGTACTTC
TRBJ1-3 NA TRBV3-1/TRBV3-2 NA CASSQDWGQYGNTIYF TGTGCCAGCAGCCAAGATTGGGGGCAATATGGAAACACCATATATTTT
TRBJ2-1 TRBD1 TRBV5-5 NA CASSLDRDRFSNEQFF TGTGCCAGCAGCTTAGACCGGGACAGGTTCTCTAATGAGCAGTTCTTC
TRBJ1-1 NA TRBV7-9 NA CATRGVEILVGPTEAFF TGTGCCACGCGCGGTGTAGAAATCTTGGTTGGTCCCACTGAAGCTTTCTTT
TRBJ1-2 NA TRBV5-6 NA CASSLVRRIPKSPGYTF TGTGCCAGCAGCTTGGTTCGCAGGATCCCTAAGAGTCCGGGCTACACCTTC
TRBJ2-7 TRBD2 TRBV5-4 NA CASSSIDLAGSYEQYF TGTGCCAGCAGCTCCATCGATTTAGCGGGGTCATACGAGCAGTACTTC
TRBJ1-3 NA TRBV5-4 NA CASSLAGNTIYF TGTGCCAGCAGCTTGGCAGGGAACACCATATATTTT
TRBJ1-1 TRBD1 TRBV9 NA CASGRLQGGDRTFF TGTGCCAGCGGACGCCTACAGGGGGGAGATCGGACTTTCTTT
TRBJ1-5 TRBD1 TRBV2 NA CASSSGQGSQPQHF TGTGCCAGCAGTAGCGGACAGGGGAGTCAGCCCCAGCATTTT
TRBJ2-5 TRBD1 TRBV25-1 NA CASRGADRATQYF TGTGCCAGCAGGGGGGCCGACAGGGCCACCCAGTACTTC
TRBJ2-7 TRBD1 TRBV18 NA CASSPTRTGGHEQYF TGTGCCAGCTCCCCGACCCGGACAGGGGGCCACGAGCAGTACTTC
TRBJ2-3 NA TRBV30 NA CAWSVRRSTDTQYF TGTGCCTGGAGTGTACGCAGAAGCACAGATACGCAGTATTTT
TRBJ2-7 NA TRBV21-1 NA CARWGQGLHEQYF TGTGCCAGGTGGGGACAGGGGCTCCACGAGCAGTACTTC
TRBJ2-5 TRBD2 TRBV15 NA CATSNSGGQETQYF TGTGCCACCAGCAATAGCGGGGGGCAAGAGACCCAGTACTTC
TRBJ2-2 NA TRBV5-1 NA CASSLVTGTGELFF TGCGCCAGCAGCTTGGTAACGGGAACCGGGGAGCTGTTTTTT
TRBJ2-6 NA TRBV5-1 NA CASSLVAGASSGANVLTF TGCGCCAGCAGCTTGGTGGCAGGGGCGAGCTCTGGGGCCAACGTCCTGACTTTC
TRBJ2-3 TRBD2 TRBV11-3 NA CASSLGTGLAVGDTQYF TGTGCCAGCAGCTTAGGAACAGGACTAGCGGTGGGAGATACGCAGTATTTT
TRBJ2-1 NA TRBV27 NA CASSLYRGSYNEQFF TGTGCCAGCAGTTTATATAGGGGCTCCTACAATGAGCAGTTCTTC
TRBJ1-5 NA TRBV2 few CASSENSPNQPQHF TGTGCCAGCAGTGAAAACAGCCCTAATCAGCCCCAGCATTTT
TRBJ2-5 NA TRBV5-1 NA CASSLFRGAFETQYF TGCGCCAGCAGCTTGTTCCGGGGGGCGTTTGAGACCCAGTACTTC
TRBJ1-1 NA TRBV6-2/TRBV6-3 NA CASSYTVEGTEAFF TGTGCCAGCAGTTACACGGTAGAGGGCACTGAAGCTTTCTTT
TRBJ2-1 TRBD2 TRBV24-1 NA CATSEASGGEYNEQFF TGTGCCACCAGTGAGGCTAGCGGGGGGGAATACAATGAGCAGTTCTTC
TRBJ2-2 TRBD2 TRBV18 NA CASREGLNTGELFF TGTGCCAGCCGGGAGGGACTAAACACCGGGGAGCTGTTTTTT
TRBJ1-2 NA TRBV9 once CASSVDGSYGYTF TGTGCCAGCAGCGTAGACGGGTCATATGGCTACACCTTC
TRBJ2-7 TRBD2 TRBV4-2 NA CASSQDRVAGGYEQYF TGTGCCAGCAGCCAAGATCGGGTAGCGGGGGGATACGAGCAGTACTTC
TRBJ1-2 NA TRBV24-1 NA CATSDPRQDYTF TGTGCCACCAGTGATCCACGACAAGACTACACCTTC
TRBJ1-6 NA TRBV5-6 NA CASSLDTGSSYNSPLHF TGTGCCAGCAGCTTGGATACAGGGAGCTCCTATAATTCACCCCTCCACTTT
TRBJ2-6 NA TRBV7-9 NA CASSPPGRSGANVLTF TGTGCCAGCAGCCCGCCAGGTCGCTCTGGGGCCAACGTCCTGACTTTC
TRBJ1-5 NA TRBV7-8 NA CASSLGAGIQPQHF TGTGCCAGCAGCTTAGGAGCAGGCATTCAGCCCCAGCATTTT
TRBJ2-7 TRBD1 TRBV6-6 NA CASSYSRGQGPYEQYF TGTGCCAGCAGTTACTCCCGGGGACAGGGTCCCTACGAGCAGTACTTC
TRBJ2-2 NA TRBV9 NA CASSSQTGPNTGELFF TGTGCCAGCAGCTCCCAGACAGGACCGAACACCGGGGAGCTGTTTTTT
TRBJ1-3 NA TRBV29-1 NA CSVQQGSGNTIYF TGCAGCGTTCAACAGGGCTCTGGAAACACCATATATTTT
TRBJ1-1 TRBD1 TRBV5-1 NA CASSNRQGGAEAFF TGCGCCAGCAGCAATAGACAGGGGGGTGCTGAAGCTTTCTTT
TRBJ1-1 NA TRBV10-1 NA CASRSGQSTEAFF TGCGCCAGCAGGAGCGGACAGAGCACTGAAGCTTTCTTT
TRBJ2-2 NA TRBV5-1 NA CASRSGTTGGELFF TGCGCCAGCAGATCCGGGACAACGGGCGGGGAGCTGTTTTTT
TRBJ1-1 NA TRBV12-3/TRBV12-4 few CASSRGFGTEAFF TGTGCCAGCAGCAGGGGATTTGGGACTGAAGCTTTCTTT
TRBJ1-4 TRBD1 TRBV7-9 NA CASSLRQGGIGGNEKLFF TGTGCCAGCAGCTTAAGACAGGGTGGCATAGGAGGTAATGAAAAACTGTTTTTT
TRBJ2-7 NA TRBV13 NA CASSPGEEGLYEQYF TGTGCCAGCAGCCCGGGGGAGGAGGGCCTCTACGAGCAGTACTTC
TRBJ1-6 NA TRBV27 NA CASSLTGTTLPPLHF TGTGCCAGCAGCCTTACCGGGACAACCCTTCCACCCCTCCACTTT
TRBJ1-5 NA TRBV30 NA CAWSKGQGVPHSNQPQHF TGTGCCTGGAGTAAGGGGCAAGGGGTCCCTCATAGCAATCAGCCCCAGCATTTT
TRBJ2-7 TRBD1 TRBV4-1 NA CASSLSRDRGGYEQYF TGCGCCAGCAGCCTGTCCCGGGACAGGGGAGGGTACGAGCAGTACTTC